This T cell receptor beta chain derives from a study of shared clonotypes between healthy human individuals. Notes on the study in general: All-four-donor shared clonotypes had higher generation probabilities than non-shared clonotypes did.

Profiled with immunoSEQ multiplex PCR; TCRdb holds only in-frame clones, not every one. The data contain some 500,000 clones, around 95% of them singletons. This CDR3 has 13 residues. Germline V gene lookup returns CDR1 MGHDK and CDR2 SYGVNS. Trimming shortened V by 4 bases and J by 6 bases, and 10 bases separated the two germline ends. On this clone itself: Its antigen is still unknown.

V usage is TRBV25-1 and J usage is TRBJ1-5; D perhaps matches TRBD1 (6 bases). What was sequenced was naive CD4+ T cells sorted from blood. Subset: CD45RA+ positively selected. The clonotype originates from a woman in her thirties in good health. CDR3 bases: TGTGCCAGCAGTGGAACAGGGTTTCAGCCCCAGCATTTT. This encodes CASSGTGFQPQHF.